This TCR beta chain derives from a study of shared T cell receptors in the human thymus. Between the trimmed V and J ends, which lost 0 bases and 6 bases, there was a span of 18 bases. CDR3 length: 17 residues. CDR1 is MGHRA and CDR2 is YSYEKL in the germline V gene. The repertoire was sequenced with immunoSEQ multiplex PCR; TCRdb's copy has only in-frame clones and lacks some. The table lists about 710,000 clones, about 89% of them singletons. The sample also formed part of further work on human thymus T cells.

The J gene is TRBJ2-1, the V gene TRBV4-1, with D possibly matching TRBD1 (6 bases). Sequences were obtained from thymocytes. This clonotype originated in a boy in the first two years of life with a congenital heart defect. Here the CDR3 DNA reads TGCGCCAGCAGCCAAGATTGGACAGCTCGAACTAGCAATGAGCAGTTCTTC. Translation gives CASSQDWTARTSNEQFF.